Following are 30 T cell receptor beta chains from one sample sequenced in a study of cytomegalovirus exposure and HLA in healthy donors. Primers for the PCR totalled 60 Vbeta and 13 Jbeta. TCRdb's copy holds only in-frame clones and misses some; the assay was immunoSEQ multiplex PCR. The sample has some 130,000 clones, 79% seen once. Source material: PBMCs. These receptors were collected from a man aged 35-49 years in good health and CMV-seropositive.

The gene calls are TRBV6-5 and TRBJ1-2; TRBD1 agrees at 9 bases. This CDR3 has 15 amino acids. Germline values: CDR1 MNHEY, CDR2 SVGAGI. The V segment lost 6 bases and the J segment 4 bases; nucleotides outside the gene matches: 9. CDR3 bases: TGTGCCAGCAGATCCGGGACAGGGAATCCCTATGGCTACACCTTC. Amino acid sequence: CASRSGTGNPYGYTF.

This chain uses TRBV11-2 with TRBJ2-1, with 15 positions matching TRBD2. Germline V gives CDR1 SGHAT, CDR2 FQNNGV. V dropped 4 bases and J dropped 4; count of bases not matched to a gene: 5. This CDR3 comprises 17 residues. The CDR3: CASSSRGTSGGYNEQFF. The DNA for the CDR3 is TGTGCCAGCAGCTCAAGGGGGACTAGCGGGGGGTACAATGAGCAGTTCTTC.

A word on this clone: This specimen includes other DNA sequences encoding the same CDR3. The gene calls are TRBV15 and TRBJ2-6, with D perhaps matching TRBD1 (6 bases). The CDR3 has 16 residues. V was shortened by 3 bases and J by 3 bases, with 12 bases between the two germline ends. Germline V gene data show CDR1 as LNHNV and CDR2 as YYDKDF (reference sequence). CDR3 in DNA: TGTGCCACCAGCAGCCCCAGGGGTCTTGGGGCCAACGTCCTGACTTTC. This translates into CATSSPRGLGANVLTF.

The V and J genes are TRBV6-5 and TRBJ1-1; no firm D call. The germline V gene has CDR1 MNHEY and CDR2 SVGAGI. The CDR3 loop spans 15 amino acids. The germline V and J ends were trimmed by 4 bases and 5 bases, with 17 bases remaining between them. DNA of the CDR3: TGTGCCAGCAGTTCCGAGCCTTGGGAGGGAACTGAAGCTTTCTTT. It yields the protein CASSSEPWEGTEAFF.

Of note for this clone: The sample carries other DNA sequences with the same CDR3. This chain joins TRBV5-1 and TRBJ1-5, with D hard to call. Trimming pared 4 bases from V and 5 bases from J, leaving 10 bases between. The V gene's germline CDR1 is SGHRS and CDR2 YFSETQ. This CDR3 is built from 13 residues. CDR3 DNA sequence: TGCGCCAGCAGCCTAGACCCGGATCAGCCCCAGCATTTT. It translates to CASSLDPDQPQHF.

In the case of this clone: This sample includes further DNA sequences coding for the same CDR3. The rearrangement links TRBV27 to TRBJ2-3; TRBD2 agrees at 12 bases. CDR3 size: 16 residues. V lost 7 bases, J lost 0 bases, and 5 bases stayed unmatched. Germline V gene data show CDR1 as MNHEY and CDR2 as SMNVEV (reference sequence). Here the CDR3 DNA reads TGTGCCAGCACATTACTAGCGGGAGGAAGCACAGATACGCAGTATTTT. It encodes CASTLLAGGSTDTQYF.

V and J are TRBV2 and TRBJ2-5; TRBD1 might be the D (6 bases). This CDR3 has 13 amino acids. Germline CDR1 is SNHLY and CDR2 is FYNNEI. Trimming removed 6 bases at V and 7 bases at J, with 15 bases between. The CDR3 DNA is TGTGCCAGCAGCCTTGCAGGGGTGGGGACCCAGTACTTC. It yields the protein CASSLAGVGTQYF. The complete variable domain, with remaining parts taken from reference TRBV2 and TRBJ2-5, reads EPEVTQTPSHQVTQMGQEVILRCVPISNHLYFYWYRQILGQKVEFLVSFYNNEISEKSEIFDDQFSVERPDGSNFTLKIRSTKLEDSAMYFCASSLAGVGTQYFGPGTRLLVL.

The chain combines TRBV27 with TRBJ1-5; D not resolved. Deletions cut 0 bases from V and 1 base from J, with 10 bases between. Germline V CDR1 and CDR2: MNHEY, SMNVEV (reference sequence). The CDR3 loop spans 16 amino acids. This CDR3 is CASSLSVARSNQPQHF. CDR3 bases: TGTGCCAGCAGTTTATCGGTGGCTAGAAGCAATCAGCCCCAGCATTTT.

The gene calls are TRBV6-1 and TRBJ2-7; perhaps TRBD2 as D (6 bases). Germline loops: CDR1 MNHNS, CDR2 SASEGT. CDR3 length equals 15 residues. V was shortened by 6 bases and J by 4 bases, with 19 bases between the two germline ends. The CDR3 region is CASRLGGGPRYEQYF. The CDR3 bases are TGTGCCAGCAGACTAGGAGGAGGGCCACGTTACGAGCAGTACTTC.

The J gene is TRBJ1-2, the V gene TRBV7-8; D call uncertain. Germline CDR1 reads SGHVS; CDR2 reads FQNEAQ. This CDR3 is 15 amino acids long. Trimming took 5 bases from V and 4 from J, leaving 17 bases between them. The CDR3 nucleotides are TGTGCCAGCAGCCCTTTTGAACTGGCGGGCTATGGCTACACCTTC. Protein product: CASSPFELAGYGYTF.

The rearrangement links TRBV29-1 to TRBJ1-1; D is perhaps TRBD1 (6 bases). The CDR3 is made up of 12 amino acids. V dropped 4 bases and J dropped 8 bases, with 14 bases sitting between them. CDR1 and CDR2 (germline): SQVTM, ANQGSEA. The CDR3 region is CSVGGGLPEAFF. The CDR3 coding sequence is TGCAGCGTTGGGGGGGGCTTGCCGGAAGCTTTCTTT.

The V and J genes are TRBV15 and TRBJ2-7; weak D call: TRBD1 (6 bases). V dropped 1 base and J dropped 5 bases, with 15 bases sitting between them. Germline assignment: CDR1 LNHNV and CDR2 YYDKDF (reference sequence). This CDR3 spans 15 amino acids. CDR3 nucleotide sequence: TGTGCCACCAGCAGAGGAAGACAGGTCCCTAACGAGCAGTACTTC. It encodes CATSRGRQVPNEQYF.

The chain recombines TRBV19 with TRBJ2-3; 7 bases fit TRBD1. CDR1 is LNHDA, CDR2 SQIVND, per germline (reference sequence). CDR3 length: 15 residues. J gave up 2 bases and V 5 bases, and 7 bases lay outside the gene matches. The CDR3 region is CASSVGQILTDTQYF. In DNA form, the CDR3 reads TGTGCCAGTAGTGTGGGACAGATTCTCACAGATACGCAGTATTTT. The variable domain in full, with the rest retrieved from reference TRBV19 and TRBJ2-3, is DGGITQSPKYLFRKEGQNVTLSCEQNLNHDAMYWYRQDPGQGLRLIYYSQIVNDFQKGDIAEGYSVSREKKESFPLTVTSAQKNPTAFYLCASSVGQILTDTQYFGPGTRLTVL.

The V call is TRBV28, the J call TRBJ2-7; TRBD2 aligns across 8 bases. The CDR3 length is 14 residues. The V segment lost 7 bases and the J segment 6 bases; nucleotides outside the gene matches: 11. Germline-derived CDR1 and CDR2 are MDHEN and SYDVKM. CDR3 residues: CASKAGTSLPEQYF. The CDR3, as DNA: TGTGCCAGCAAAGCCGGGACTAGTCTCCCCGAGCAGTACTTC.

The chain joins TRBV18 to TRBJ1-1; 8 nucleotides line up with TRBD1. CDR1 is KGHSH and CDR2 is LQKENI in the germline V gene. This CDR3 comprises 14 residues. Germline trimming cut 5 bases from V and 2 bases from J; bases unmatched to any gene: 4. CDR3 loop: CASSFSGGNTEAFF. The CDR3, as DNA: TGTGCCAGCTCATTCTCAGGGGGCAACACTGAAGCTTTCTTT.

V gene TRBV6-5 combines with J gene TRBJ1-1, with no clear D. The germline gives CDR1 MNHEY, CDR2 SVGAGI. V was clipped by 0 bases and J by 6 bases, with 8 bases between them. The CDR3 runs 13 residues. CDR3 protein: CASSYSRGPEAFF. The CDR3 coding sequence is TGTGCCAGCAGTTACTCGAGAGGCCCTGAAGCTTTCTTT.

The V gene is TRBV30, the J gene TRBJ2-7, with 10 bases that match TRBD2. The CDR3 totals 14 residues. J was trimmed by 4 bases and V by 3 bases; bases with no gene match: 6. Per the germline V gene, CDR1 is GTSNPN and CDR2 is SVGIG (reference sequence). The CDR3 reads CAWSPLSGRYEQYF. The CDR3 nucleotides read TGTGCCTGGAGCCCCCTTAGCGGGAGGTACGAGCAGTACTTC. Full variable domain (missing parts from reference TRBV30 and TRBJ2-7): SQTIHQWPATLVQPVGSPLSLECTVEGTSNPNLYWYRQAAGRGLQLLFYSVGIGQISSEVPQNLSASRPQDRQFILSSKKLLLSDSGFYLCAWSPLSGRYEQYFGPGTRLTVT.

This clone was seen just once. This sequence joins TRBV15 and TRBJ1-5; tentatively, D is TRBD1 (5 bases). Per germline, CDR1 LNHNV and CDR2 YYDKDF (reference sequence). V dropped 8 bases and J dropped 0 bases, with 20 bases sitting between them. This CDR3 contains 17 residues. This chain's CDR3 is CATGGEPGPYSNQPQHF. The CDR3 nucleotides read TGTGCCACCGGGGGGGAACCAGGCCCCTATAGCAATCAGCCCCAGCATTTT.

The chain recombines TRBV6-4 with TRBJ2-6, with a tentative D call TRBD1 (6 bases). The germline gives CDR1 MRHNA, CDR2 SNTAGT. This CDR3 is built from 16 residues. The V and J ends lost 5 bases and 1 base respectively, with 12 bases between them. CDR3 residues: CASSNRDRSGANVLTF. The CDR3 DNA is TGTGCCAGCAGTAACAGGGACCGATCTGGGGCCAACGTCCTGACTTTC.

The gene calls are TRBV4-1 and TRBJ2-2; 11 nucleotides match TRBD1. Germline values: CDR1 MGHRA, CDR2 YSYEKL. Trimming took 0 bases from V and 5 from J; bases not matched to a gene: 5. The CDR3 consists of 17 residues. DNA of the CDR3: TGCGCCAGCAGCCAAGAATGGGGACAGGGGGATACCGGGGAGCTGTTTTTT. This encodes CASSQEWGQGDTGELFF.

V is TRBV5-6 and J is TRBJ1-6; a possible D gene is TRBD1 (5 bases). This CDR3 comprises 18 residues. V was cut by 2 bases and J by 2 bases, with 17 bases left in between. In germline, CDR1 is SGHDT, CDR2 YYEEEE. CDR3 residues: CASSFGRVGAPYNSPLHF. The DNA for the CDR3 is TGTGCCAGCAGCTTTGGCAGGGTTGGGGCCCCCTATAATTCACCCCTCCACTTT.

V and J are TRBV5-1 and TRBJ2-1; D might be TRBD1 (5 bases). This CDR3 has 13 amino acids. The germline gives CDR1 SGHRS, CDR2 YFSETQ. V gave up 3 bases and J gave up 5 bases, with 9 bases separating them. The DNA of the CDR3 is TGCGCCAGCAGCTCGGACACACACAATGAGCAGTTCTTC. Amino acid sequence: CASSSDTHNEQFF.

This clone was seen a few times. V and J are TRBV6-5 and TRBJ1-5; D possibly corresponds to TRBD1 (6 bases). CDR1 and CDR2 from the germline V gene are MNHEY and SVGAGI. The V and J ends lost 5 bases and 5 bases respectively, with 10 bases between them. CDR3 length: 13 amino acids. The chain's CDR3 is CASSGGMDQPQHF. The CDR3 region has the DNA TGTGCCAGCAGTGGGGGCATGGATCAGCCCCAGCATTTT.

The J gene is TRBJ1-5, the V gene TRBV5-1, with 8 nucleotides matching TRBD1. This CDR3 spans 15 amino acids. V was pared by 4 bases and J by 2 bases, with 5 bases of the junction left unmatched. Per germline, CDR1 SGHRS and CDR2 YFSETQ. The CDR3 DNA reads TGCGCCAGCAGCCGAGGACAGGGCGGCAATCAGCCCCAGCATTTT. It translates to CASSRGQGGNQPQHF. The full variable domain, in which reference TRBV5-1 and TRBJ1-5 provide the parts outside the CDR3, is KAGVTQTPRYLIKTRGQQVTLSCSPISGHRSVSWYQQTPGQGLQFLFEYFSETQRNKGNFPGRFSGRQFSNSRSEMNVSTLELGDSALYLCASSRGQGGNQPQHFGDGTRLSIL.

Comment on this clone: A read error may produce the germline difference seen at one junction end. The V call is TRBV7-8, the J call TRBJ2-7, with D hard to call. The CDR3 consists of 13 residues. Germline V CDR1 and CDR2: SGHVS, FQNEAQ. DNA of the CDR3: TGTGCCAGCAACTTAAGGCAGGCCTACGAGCAGTACTTC. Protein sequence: CASNLRQAYEQYF.

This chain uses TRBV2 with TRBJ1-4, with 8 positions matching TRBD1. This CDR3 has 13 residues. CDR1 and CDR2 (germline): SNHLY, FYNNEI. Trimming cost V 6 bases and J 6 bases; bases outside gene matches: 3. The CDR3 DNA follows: TGTGCCAGCAGGACAGGGGACGATGAAAAACTGTTTTTT. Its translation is CASRTGDDEKLFF.

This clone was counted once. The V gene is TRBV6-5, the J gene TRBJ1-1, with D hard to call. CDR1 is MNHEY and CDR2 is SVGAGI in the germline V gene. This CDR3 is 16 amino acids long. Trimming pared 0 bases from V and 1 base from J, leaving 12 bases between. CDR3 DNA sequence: TGTGCCAGCAGTTACTCGTCTCAGGTTCCGAACACTGAAGCTTTCTTT. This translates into CASSYSSQVPNTEAFF.

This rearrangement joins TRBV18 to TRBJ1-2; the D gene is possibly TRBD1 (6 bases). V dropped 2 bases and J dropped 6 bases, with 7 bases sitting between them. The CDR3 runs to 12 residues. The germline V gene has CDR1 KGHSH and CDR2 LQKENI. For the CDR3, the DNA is TGTGCCAGCTCACCAGACAGGAATGGCTACACCTTC. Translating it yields CASSPDRNGYTF. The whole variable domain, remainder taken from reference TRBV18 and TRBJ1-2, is NAGVMQNPRHLVRRRGQEARLRCSPMKGHSHVYWYRQLPEEGLKFMVYLQKENIIDESGMPKERFSAEFPKEGPSILRIQQVVRGDSAAYFCASSPDRNGYTFGSGTRLTVV.

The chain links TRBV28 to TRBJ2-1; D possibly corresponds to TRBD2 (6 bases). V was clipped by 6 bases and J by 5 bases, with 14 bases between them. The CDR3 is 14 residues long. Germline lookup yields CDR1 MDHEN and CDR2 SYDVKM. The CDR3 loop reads CASSPVGRDNEQFF. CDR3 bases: TGTGCCAGCAGCCCAGTCGGGAGAGACAATGAGCAGTTCTTC.

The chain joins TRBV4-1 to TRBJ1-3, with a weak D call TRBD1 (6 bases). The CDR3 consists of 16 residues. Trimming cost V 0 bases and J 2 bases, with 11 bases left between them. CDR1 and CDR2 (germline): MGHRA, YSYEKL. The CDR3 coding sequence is TGCGCCAGCAGCCAAGATCAAGAGGGGGCTGGAAACACCATATATTTT. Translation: CASSQDQEGAGNTIYF.